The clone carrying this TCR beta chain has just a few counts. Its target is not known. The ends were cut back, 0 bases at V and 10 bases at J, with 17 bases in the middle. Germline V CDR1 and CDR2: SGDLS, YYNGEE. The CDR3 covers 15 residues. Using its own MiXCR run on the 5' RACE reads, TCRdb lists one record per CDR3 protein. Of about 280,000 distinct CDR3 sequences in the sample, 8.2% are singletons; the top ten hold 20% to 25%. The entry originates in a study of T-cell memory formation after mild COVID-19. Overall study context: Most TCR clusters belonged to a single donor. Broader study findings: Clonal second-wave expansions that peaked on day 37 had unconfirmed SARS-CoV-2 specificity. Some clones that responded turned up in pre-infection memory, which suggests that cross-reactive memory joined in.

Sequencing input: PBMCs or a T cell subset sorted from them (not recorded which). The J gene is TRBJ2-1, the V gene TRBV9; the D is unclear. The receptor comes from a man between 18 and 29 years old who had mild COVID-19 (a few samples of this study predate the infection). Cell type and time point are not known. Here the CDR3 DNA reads TGTGCCAGCAGCGTAGTAGTAGGTGAGGCGGCGGAGCAGTTCTTC. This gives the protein CASSVVVGEAAEQFF.